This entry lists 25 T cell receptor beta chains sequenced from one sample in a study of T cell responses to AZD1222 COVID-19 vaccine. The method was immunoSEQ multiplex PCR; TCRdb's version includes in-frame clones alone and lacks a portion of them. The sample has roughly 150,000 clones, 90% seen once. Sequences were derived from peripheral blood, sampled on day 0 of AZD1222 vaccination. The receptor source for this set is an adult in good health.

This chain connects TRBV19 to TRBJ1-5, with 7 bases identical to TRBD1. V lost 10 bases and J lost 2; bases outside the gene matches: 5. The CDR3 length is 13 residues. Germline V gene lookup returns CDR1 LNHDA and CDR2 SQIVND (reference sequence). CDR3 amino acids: CATSDRRNQPQHF. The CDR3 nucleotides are TGTGCCACTTCGGACAGGCGCAATCAGCCCCAGCATTTT.

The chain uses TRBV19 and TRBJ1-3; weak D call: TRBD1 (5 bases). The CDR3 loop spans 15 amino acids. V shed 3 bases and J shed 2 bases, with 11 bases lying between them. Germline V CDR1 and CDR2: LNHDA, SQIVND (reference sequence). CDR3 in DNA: TGTGCCAGTAGTATCCCAGGGAAAGCTGGAAACACCATATATTTT. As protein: CASSIPGKAGNTIYF. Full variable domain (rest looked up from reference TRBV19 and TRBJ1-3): DGGITQSPKYLFRKEGQNVTLSCEQNLNHDAMYWYRQDPGQGLRLIYYSQIVNDFQKGDIAEGYSVSREKKESFPLTVTSAQKNPTAFYLCASSIPGKAGNTIYFGEGSWLTVV.

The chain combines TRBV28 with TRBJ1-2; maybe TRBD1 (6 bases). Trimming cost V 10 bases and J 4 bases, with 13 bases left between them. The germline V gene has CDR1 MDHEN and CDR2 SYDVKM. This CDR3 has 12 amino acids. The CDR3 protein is CATKGDIYGYTF. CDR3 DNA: TGTGCCACCAAAGGGGACATCTATGGCTACACCTTC.

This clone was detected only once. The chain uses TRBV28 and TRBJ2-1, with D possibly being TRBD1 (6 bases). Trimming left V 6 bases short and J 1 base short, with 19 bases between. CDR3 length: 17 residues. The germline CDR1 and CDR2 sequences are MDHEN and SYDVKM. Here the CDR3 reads CASSTWTVPKSYNEQFF. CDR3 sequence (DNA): TGTGCCAGCAGCACATGGACAGTGCCGAAATCCTACAATGAGCAGTTCTTC.

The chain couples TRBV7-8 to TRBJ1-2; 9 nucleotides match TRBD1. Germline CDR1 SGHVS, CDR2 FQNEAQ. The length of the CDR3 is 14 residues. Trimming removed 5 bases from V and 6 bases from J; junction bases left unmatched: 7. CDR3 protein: CASSPRTGADGYTF. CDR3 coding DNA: TGTGCCAGCAGCCCGAGGACAGGGGCGGATGGCTACACCTTC. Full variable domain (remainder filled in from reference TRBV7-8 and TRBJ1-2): GAGVSQSPRYKVAKRGQDVALRCDPISGHVSLFWYQQALGQGPEFLTYFQNEAQLDKSGLPSDRFFAERPEGSVSTLKIQRTQQEDSAVYLCASSPRTGADGYTFGSGTRLTVV.

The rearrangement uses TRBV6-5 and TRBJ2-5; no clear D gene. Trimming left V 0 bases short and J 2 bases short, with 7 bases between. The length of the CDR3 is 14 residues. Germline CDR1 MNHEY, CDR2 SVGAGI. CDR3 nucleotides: TGTGCCAGCAGTTACTCGTTCCGGCAAGAGACCCAGTACTTC. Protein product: CASSYSFRQETQYF.

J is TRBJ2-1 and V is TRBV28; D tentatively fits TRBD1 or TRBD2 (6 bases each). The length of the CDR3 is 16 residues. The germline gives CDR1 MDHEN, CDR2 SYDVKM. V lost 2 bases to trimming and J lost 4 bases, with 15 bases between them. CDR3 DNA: TGTGCCAGCAGTTTAGCCTACGGGGGCGGATACAATGAGCAGTTCTTC. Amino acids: CASSLAYGGGYNEQFF.

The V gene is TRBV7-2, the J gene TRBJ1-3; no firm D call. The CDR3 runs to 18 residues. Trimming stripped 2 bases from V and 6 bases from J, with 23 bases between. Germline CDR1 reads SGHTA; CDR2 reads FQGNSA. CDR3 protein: CASSLYEWPNSMENTIYF. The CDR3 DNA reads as TGTGCCAGCAGCTTATATGAGTGGCCCAATTCGATGGAAAACACCATATATTTT.

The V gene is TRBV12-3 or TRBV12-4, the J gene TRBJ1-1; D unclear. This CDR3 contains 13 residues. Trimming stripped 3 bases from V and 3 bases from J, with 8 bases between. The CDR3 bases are TGTGCCAGCAGTTTGTTCGGGGACACTGAAGCTTTCTTT. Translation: CASSLFGDTEAFF.

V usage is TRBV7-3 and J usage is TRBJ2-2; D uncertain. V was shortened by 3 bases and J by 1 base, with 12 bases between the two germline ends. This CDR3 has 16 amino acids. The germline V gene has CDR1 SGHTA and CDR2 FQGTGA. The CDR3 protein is CASSFLPVLNTGELFF. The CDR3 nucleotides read TGTGCCAGCAGCTTCTTACCGGTTCTGAACACCGGGGAGCTGTTTTTT.

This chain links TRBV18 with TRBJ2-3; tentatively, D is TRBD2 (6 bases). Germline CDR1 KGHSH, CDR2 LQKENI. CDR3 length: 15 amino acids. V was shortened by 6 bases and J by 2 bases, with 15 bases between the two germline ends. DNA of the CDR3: TGTGCCAGCTCTTCGAGCGGGTCCCCCACAGATACGCAGTATTTT. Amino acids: CASSSSGSPTDTQYF. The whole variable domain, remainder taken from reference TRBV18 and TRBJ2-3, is NAGVMQNPRHLVRRRGQEARLRCSPMKGHSHVYWYRQLPEEGLKFMVYLQKENIIDESGMPKERFSAEFPKEGPSILRIQQVVRGDSAAYFCASSSSGSPTDTQYFGPGTRLTVL.

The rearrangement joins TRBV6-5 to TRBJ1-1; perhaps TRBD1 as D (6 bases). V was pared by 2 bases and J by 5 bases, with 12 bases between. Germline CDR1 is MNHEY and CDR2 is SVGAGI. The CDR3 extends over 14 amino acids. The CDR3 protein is CASSYTGSLTEAFF. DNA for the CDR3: TGTGCCAGCAGTTACACAGGGAGTTTGACTGAAGCTTTCTTT.

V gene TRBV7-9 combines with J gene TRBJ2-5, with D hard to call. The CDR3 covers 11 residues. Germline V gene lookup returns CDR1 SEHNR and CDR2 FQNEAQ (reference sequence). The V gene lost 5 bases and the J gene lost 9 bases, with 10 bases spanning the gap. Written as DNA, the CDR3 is TGTGCCAGCAGCCAAGCTGGCGCCCAGTACTTC. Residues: CASSQAGAQYF. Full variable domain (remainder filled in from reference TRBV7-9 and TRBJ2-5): DTGVSQNPRHKITKRGQNVTFRCDPISEHNRLYWYRQTLGQGPEFLTYFQNEAQLEKSRLLSDRFSAERPKGSFSTLEIQRTEQGDSAMYLCASSQAGAQYFGPGTRLLVL.

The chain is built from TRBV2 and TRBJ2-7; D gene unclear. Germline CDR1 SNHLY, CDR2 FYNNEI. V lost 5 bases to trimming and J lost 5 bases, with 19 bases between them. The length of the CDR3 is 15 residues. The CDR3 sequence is CASSSDLYVGHEQYF. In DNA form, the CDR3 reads TGTGCCAGCAGTTCGGACCTGTATGTCGGCCACGAGCAGTACTTC.

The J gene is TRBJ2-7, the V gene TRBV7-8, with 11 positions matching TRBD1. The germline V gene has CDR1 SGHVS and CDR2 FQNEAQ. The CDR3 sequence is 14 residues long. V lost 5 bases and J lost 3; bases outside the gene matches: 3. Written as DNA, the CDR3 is TGTGCCAGCAGCAGGGGACAGGGGGGCTACGAGCAGTACTTC. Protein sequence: CASSRGQGGYEQYF.

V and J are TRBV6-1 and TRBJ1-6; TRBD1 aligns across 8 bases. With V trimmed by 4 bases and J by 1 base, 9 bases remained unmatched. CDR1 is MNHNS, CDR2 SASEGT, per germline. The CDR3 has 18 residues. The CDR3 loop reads CASSVPDREASYNSPLHF. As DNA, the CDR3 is TGTGCCAGCAGTGTCCCGGACAGGGAAGCATCCTATAATTCACCCCTCCACTTT.

This CDR3 is CSVVFVVGDGELFF. CDR3 in DNA: TGCAGCGTTGTATTCGTAGTTGGTGACGGGGAGCTGTTTTTT. The V call is TRBV29-1, the J call TRBJ2-2; D gene unclear. Germline V gives CDR1 SQVTM, CDR2 ANQGSEA. Trimming left V 4 bases short and J 7 bases short, with 16 bases between. The CDR3 sequence is 14 residues long.

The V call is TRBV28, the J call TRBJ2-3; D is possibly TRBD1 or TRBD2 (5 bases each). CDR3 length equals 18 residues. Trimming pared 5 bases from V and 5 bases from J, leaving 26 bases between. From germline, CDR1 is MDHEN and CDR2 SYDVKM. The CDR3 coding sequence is TGTGCCAGCAGTCCCCCACCACCGGGACCCAACGACAAAGATACGCAGTATTTT. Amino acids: CASSPPPPGPNDKDTQYF.

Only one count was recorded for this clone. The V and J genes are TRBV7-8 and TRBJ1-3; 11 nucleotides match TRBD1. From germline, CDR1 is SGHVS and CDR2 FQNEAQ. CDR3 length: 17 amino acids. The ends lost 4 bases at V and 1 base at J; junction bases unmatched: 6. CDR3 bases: TGTGCCAGCAGCTCCCGCCGGGACAGGGGGTCTGGAAACACCATATATTTT. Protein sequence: CASSSRRDRGSGNTIYF.

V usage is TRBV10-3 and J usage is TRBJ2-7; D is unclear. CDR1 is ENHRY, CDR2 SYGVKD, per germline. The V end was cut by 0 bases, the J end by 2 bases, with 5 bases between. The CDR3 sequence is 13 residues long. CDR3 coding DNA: TGTGCCATCAGTGAGTCCTCCACCTACGAGCAGTACTTC. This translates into CAISESSTYEQYF.

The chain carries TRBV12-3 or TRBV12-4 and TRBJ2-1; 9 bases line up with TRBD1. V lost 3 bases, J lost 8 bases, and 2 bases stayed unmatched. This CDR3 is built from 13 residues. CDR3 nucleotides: TGTGCCAGCAGTTTCCGGACAGGGGATGAGCAGTTCTTC. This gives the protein CASSFRTGDEQFF.

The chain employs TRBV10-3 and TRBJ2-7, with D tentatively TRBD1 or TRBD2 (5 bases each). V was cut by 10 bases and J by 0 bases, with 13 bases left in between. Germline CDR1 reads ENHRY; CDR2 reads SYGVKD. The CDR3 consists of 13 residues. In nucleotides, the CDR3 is TGTGCCACCGGGGACGGCTACTCCTACGAGCAGTACTTC. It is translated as CATGDGYSYEQYF.

The DNA of the CDR3 is TGTGCCAGCAGTGATCTAGCGGAACCCGCCTACAATGAGCAGTTCTTC. It translates to CASSDLAEPAYNEQFF. The chain links TRBV2 to TRBJ2-1, with 7 bases identical to TRBD2. CDR3 length: 16 amino acids. Germline lookup yields CDR1 SNHLY and CDR2 FYNNEI. Unmatched junction bases numbered 7, after V lost 3 bases and J lost 2 bases.

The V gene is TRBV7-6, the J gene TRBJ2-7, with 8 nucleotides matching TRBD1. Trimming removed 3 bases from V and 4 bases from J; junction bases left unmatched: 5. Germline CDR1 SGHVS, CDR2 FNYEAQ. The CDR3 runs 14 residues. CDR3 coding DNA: TGTGCCAGCAGCTTGGGGGGACAGGTATACGAGCAGTACTTC. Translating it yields CASSLGGQVYEQYF.

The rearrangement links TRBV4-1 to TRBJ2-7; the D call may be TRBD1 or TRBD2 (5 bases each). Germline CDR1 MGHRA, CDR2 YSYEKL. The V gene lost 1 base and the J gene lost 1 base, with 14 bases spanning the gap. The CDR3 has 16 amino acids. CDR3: CASSQGLRDLSYEQYF. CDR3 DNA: TGCGCCAGCAGCCAAGGGCTCCGGGACCTATCCTACGAGCAGTACTTC.